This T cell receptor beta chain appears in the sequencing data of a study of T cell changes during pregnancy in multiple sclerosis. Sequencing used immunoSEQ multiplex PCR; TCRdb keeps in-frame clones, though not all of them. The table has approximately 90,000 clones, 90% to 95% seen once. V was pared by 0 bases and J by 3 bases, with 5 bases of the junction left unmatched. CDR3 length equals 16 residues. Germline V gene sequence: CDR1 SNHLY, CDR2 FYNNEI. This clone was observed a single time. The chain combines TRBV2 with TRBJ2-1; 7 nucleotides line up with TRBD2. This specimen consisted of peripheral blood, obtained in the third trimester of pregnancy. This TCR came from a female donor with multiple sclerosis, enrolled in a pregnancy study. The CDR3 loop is CASSEAAGVIYNEQFF. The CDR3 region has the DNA TGTGCCAGCAGTGAAGCGGCGGGAGTCATCTACAATGAGCAGTTCTTC.